This T cell receptor beta chain emerged from a study of blood T cell repertoires in COVID-19. Study at large: Cohort 3 recovery required two negative PCRs, clearance, or symptom resolution.

As handled by the study authors: Amplification from reference gene primers served as the basis for estimated nucleated cell counts. Some clones are missing from TCRdb's copy, which holds only in-frame ones; the method was immunoSEQ multiplex PCR. From that table come the V and J calls and clone size; the DNA was used to work out D and trimming. Among approximately 360,000 clones, roughly 86% were seen once, and the ten largest hold around 2%. This clone was observed a single time. Per the germline V gene, CDR1 is MNHEY and CDR2 is SVGAGI. The CDR3 totals 13 residues. Trimming cost V 6 bases and J 0 bases, with 7 bases left between them.

Sequencing input: PBMCs or T cells enriched from blood (not recorded which). The chain uses TRBV6-5 and TRBJ2-3; D is uncertain. The sequence came from a man in his forties in a cohort exposed to, infected with or recovered from COVID-19 (not recorded which). For the CDR3, the DNA is TGTGCCAGCAGGGGCAGAAGCACAGATACGCAGTATTTT. Its translation is CASRGRSTDTQYF.